The rows below give T cell receptor beta chains drawn from one sample of a study of shared clonotypes between healthy human individuals. Produced via immunoSEQ multiplex PCR; TCRdb's table is partial and in-frame only. Among some 2,100,000 clones listed, almost 96% were seen once. The sample comprised naive CD4+ T cells sorted from blood. The receptor set was obtained from a man aged 18 to 29 in good health. Each CDR3 is given with its conserved first and last residue.

TRBV23-1	TRBJ2-7	CASSQSPGASGRSSYEQYF
TRBV5-6	TRBJ1-6	CASSLDRAVSPLHF
TRBV5-1	TRBJ2-1	CASSSRDFYNEQFF
TRBV19	TRBJ2-3	CASTGPLMDTQYF
TRBV30	TRBJ1-1	CAWSRYRGMRTEAFF
TRBV25-1	TRBJ1-1	CASSDIQGVGNTEAFF
TRBV5-1	TRBJ2-7	CASSLGRGPYEQYF
TRBV10-3	TRBJ2-3	CAIGDLTDTQYF
TRBV28	TRBJ2-3	CASSLDLANTQYF
TRBV9	TRBJ2-1	CASSVDLGEGNEQFF
TRBV5-1	TRBJ1-4	CASSYIGGEREKLFF
TRBV6-4	TRBJ2-5	CASSDPRLGGRKKETQYF
TRBV6-6	TRBJ2-5	CASSWLAGAQETQYF
TRBV7-9	TRBJ1-4	CASSTDSANEKLFF
TRBV18	TRBJ2-1	CASSPTGTRTEQFF
TRBV16	TRBJ1-5	CASSQWGERGGGQPQHF
TRBV6-1	TRBJ2-5	CASSDRETQYF
TRBV5-8	TRBJ2-7	CASSLAGTGVYEQYF
TRBV18	TRBJ1-1	CASSQTTPDSEAFF
TRBV28	TRBJ2-3	CASSLIGRGHATQYF
TRBV29-1	TRBJ2-6	CSPRTSNSGANVLTF
TRBV9	TRBJ2-3	CASSVTPMGHLGADTQYF
TRBV5-8	TRBJ1-1	CASSPGDGWNTEAFF
TRBV6-5	TRBJ1-6	CASRQQGINSPLHF
TRBV6-1	TRBJ2-7	CASSEGAYEQYF
TRBV19	TRBJ2-1	CASSIRSGLANEQFF
TRBV5-1	TRBJ2-7	CASSARQGYEQYF
TRBV7-9	TRBJ1-3	CASSLNVSPNTSSGNTIYF
TRBV6-1	TRBJ2-1	CASSAVGLAGGLMSGEQFF
TRBV30	TRBJ1-1	CAWSVGAGTGGPGDTEAFF
TRBV5-6	TRBJ2-7	CASSLRQYEQYF
TRBV6-1	TRBJ1-3	CASSEEGTGYSGNTIYF
TRBV18	TRBJ1-3	CASSPGRAIGNTIYF
TRBV28	TRBJ1-6	CASSPQGLPSNSPLHF
TRBV6-5	TRBJ2-1	CASSTRQANEQFF
TRBV5-4	TRBJ1-1	CASSVPGSTSTEAFF
TRBV29-1	TRBJ2-6	CSVEGSGLGGANVLTF
TRBV11-2	TRBJ2-5	CASSLDGRRETQYF
TRBV5-1	TRBJ1-5	CASSLEGVSNQPQHF
TRBV7-9	TRBJ1-5	CASSSLRGPQHF
TRBV6-6	TRBJ2-7	CASRLLKDTYEQYF
TRBV7-9	TRBJ2-3	CASSRTSGRITDTQYF
TRBV10-2	TRBJ2-3	CASSVLAQSTDTQYF
TRBV5-1	TRBJ2-7	CASSLGRDYEQYF
TRBV7-2	TRBJ1-5	CASSLSYRSPQLPQHF
TRBV5-1	TRBJ1-1	CASSLEGRANTEAFF
TRBV7-6	TRBJ1-6	CASSLLGNSPLHF
TRBV6-5	TRBJ2-6	CASSYGALGANVLTF
TRBV18	TRBJ2-7	CASSPTGTSYEQYF
TRBV10-2	TRBJ1-1	CASNPGQGTNTEAFF
TRBV10-3	TRBJ1-2	CAISESLTYGYTF
TRBV7-2	TRBJ2-1	CASSLIGLGVTHEQFF
TRBV30	TRBJ2-7	CAWSVLDRVYEQYF